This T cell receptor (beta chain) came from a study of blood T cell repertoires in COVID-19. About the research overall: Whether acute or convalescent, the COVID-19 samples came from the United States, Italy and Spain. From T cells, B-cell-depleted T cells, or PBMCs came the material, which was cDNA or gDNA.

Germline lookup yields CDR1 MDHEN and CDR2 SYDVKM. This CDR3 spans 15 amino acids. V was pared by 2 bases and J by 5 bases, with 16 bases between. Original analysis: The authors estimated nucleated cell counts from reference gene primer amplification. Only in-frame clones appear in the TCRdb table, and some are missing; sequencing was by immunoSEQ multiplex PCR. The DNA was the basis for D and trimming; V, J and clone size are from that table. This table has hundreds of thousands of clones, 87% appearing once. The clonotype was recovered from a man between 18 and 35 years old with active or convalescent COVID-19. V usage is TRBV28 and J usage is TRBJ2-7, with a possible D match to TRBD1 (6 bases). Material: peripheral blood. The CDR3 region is CASSLPRTARNEQYF. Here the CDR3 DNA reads TGTGCCAGCAGTTTACCCCGGACAGCTCGGAACGAGCAGTACTTC.